Shown below are 12 T cell receptor beta chains from a single sample sequenced in a study of T cells expressing NK-cell markers. TCRdb processed the 5' RACE reads again and assigns one entry to each CDR3 protein, with no DNA. The specimen's table records a few hundred thousand distinct CDR3 sequences. The sequenced sample was blood T cells: a sorted CD56 or NKG2C T cell subset, CD4+ or CD8+ T cells, or bulk PBMC T cells (not recorded which). Source of these receptors: a man younger than 35 in good health.

CDR3 sequence: CASSVSSTYNEQFF. This chain joins TRBV2 and TRBJ2-1. CDR3 length: 14 amino acids. Germline V gene sequence: CDR1 SNHLY, CDR2 FYNNEI. The complete variable domain, with remaining parts taken from reference TRBV2 and TRBJ2-1, reads EPEVTQTPSHQVTQMGQEVILRCVPISNHLYFYWYRQILGQKVEFLVSFYNNEISEKSEIFDDQFSVERPDGSNFTLKIRSTKLEDSAMYFCASSVSSTYNEQFFGPGTRLTVL.

The J gene is TRBJ1-2, the V gene TRBV12-3 or TRBV12-4. The CDR3 is made up of 14 amino acids. The CDR3 loop is CASSQIRDFYGYTF.

The V gene is TRBV20-1, the J gene TRBJ2-7. This CDR3 has 14 residues. Germline V gene lookup returns CDR1 DFQATT and CDR2 SNEGSKA (reference sequence). This CDR3 reads CSASISGRSYEQYF.

The chain carries TRBV3-1 and TRBJ2-3; TCRdb selects TRBD2, and the lack of DNA leaves this call unchecked. Germline-derived CDR1 and CDR2 are LGHDT and YNNKEL (reference sequence). The CDR3 has 16 residues. Here the CDR3 reads CASSRQTSGSPDTQYF.

The chain links TRBV23-1 to TRBJ2-5; the D gene TCRdb calls, TRBD2, cannot be checked with no DNA. TRBV23-1 is an ORF for which the function is uncertain. CDR3 size: 15 residues. The CDR3 loop reads CASSHSGIAQETQYF.

V and J are TRBV20-1 and TRBJ2-7; TCRdb picks TRBD1, but there is no DNA to check that call. CDR1 and CDR2 (germline): DFQATT, SNEGSKA (reference sequence). The CDR3 covers 15 residues. The CDR3 loop reads CSARSPGGISYEQYF.

V is TRBV28 and J is TRBJ2-2; lacking DNA, the TRBD2 call made by TCRdb goes unchecked. The CDR3 has 15 amino acids. Looked up from germline, CDR1 is MDHEN and CDR2 is SYDVKM. CDR3 in amino acids: CASTFSGKNTGELFF.

This chain connects TRBV12-3 or TRBV12-4 to TRBJ2-1; TCRdb names TRBD2, which stays unverified in the absence of DNA. The CDR3 contains 15 residues. CDR3 protein: CASSFYTSGRHEQFF.

The J gene is TRBJ1-2, the V gene TRBV12-3 or TRBV12-4. This CDR3 has 14 amino acids. The chain's CDR3 is CASSFGGWGYGYTF.

The J gene is TRBJ1-2, the V gene TRBV2; the D gene TCRdb calls, TRBD1, cannot be checked with no DNA. The CDR3 is 14 residues long. Looked up from germline, CDR1 is SNHLY and CDR2 is FYNNEI. The CDR3 sequence is CASSELKAGNGYTF.

This sequence joins TRBV5-1 and TRBJ1-3; TCRdb selects TRBD1, and the lack of DNA leaves this call unchecked. This CDR3 region has 16 residues. Germline V gene sequence: CDR1 SGHRS, CDR2 YFSETQ. The CDR3 region is CASSRTGGSSGNTIYF.

The chain carries TRBV20-1 and TRBJ2-1; TCRdb outputs TRBD2, but without DNA this stays unchecked. The CDR3 has 17 amino acids. The germline CDR1 and CDR2 sequences are DFQATT and SNEGSKA (reference sequence). The CDR3 reads CSARGFVASGRRAEQFF.